These 10 T cell receptor beta chains were all obtained from the same sample, sequenced in a study of shared clonotypes between healthy human individuals. The table came from immunoSEQ multiplex PCR; TCRdb's copy has only in-frame clones and leaves some out. The table shows about 2 million clones, with 85% to 95% occurring only once. The naive CD8 fraction comprised CD45RO-negative cells positively selected for CCR7 and excluded terminally differentiated effector memory CD45RA+ cells. Sequencing input: naive CD8+ T cells sorted from blood. The receptors stem from a man between 18 and 35 years old in good health.

The V call is TRBV13, the J call TRBJ2-3; 8 nucleotides match TRBD1. The CDR3 contains 17 residues. The germline gives CDR1 PRHDT, CDR2 FYEKMQ (reference sequence). J gave up 2 bases and V 2 bases, and 9 bases lay outside the gene matches. CDR3 amino acids: CASSLQGAGIATDTQYF. In nucleotides, the CDR3 is TGTGCCAGCAGCTTACAGGGGGCGGGGATTGCCACAGATACGCAGTATTTT. Full variable domain (rest looked up from reference TRBV13 and TRBJ2-3): AAGVIQSPRHLIKEKRETATLKCYPIPRHDTVYWYQQGPGQDPQFLISFYEKMQSDKGSIPDRFSAQQFSDYHSELNMSSLELGDSALYFCASSLQGAGIATDTQYFGPGTRLTVL.

The chain is built from TRBV10-3 and TRBJ1-4; D not certain. Germline V gives CDR1 ENHRY, CDR2 SYGVKD. Between the trimmed V and J ends, which lost 4 bases and 6 bases, there was a span of 18 bases. CDR3 length: 16 residues. For the CDR3, the DNA is TGTGCCATCAGTGGCGGTGGAGAGGGATTGGATGAAAAACTGTTTTTT. As protein: CAISGGGEGLDEKLFF.

Only one count was recorded for this clone. This chain links TRBV11-2 with TRBJ2-1; D may match TRBD1 or TRBD2 (6 bases each). Trimming took off 3 bases at V and 6 bases at J, with 12 bases between the two ends. CDR3 length: 14 residues. The germline CDR1 and CDR2 sequences are SGHAT and FQNNGV. CDR3 region: CASSFRGPRNEQFF. In DNA, the CDR3 is TGTGCCAGCAGCTTCCGGGGGCCCCGCAATGAGCAGTTCTTC. The variable domain in full, with the rest retrieved from reference TRBV11-2 and TRBJ2-1, is EAGVAQSPRYKIIEKRQSVAFWCNPISGHATLYWYQQILGQGPKLLIQFQNNGVVDDSQLPKDRFSAERLKGVDSTLKIQPAKLEDSAVYLCASSFRGPRNEQFFGPGTRLTVL.

This chain joins TRBV29-1 and TRBJ1-1; tentative D call: TRBD1 (6 bases). V was cut by 1 base and J by 4 bases, with 10 bases left in between. The CDR3 sequence is 13 residues long. Germline V CDR1 and CDR2: SQVTM, ANQGSEA. CDR3 sequence: CSVEGRGSTEAFF. The DNA of the CDR3 is TGCAGCGTTGAAGGCAGGGGAAGCACTGAAGCTTTCTTT.

This chain joins TRBV9 and TRBJ2-3, with TRBD2 matching 15 bases. The J segment lost 4 bases and the V segment lost 0 bases, leaving 3 bases of the junction unmatched. Germline loops: CDR1 SGDLS, CDR2 YYNGEE. CDR3 length: 17 residues. Here the CDR3 DNA reads TGTGCCAGCAGCGTAGAAGGGACTAGCGGGGGGCCAGATACGCAGTATTTT. It specifies CASSVEGTSGGPDTQYF.

V gene TRBV27 combines with J gene TRBJ2-7, with 8 bases identical to TRBD2. CDR3 length: 15 residues. Trimming took 0 bases from V and 6 from J; bases not matched to a gene: 7. The V gene's germline CDR1 is MNHEY and CDR2 SMNVEV (reference sequence). CDR3 DNA sequence: TGTGCCAGCAGTTTATCGAGCGGGGGCCACGCCGAGCAGTACTTC. Translated: CASSLSSGGHAEQYF.

The chain links TRBV5-1 to TRBJ2-7, with D unresolved. The CDR3 spans 13 residues. With 1 base removed from V and 2 bases from J, the gap between germline ends came to 7 bases. Germline values: CDR1 SGHRS, CDR2 YFSETQ. The CDR3 reads CASSLRQAYEQYF. In DNA, the CDR3 is TGCGCCAGCAGCTTGCGGCAGGCCTACGAGCAGTACTTC.

The CDR3 is CASSYRSGGPQETQYF. The CDR3 DNA reads as TGTGCCAGCAGCTATCGTAGCGGGGGCCCCCAAGAGACCCAGTACTTC. The chain recombines TRBV7-9 with TRBJ2-5; 9 bases fit TRBD2. There are 16 residues in the CDR3. CDR1 is SEHNR, CDR2 FQNEAQ, per germline (reference sequence). With V trimmed by 4 bases and J by 1 base, 7 bases remained unmatched. The whole variable domain, filled in from reference TRBV7-9 and TRBJ2-5, reads DTGVSQNPRHKITKRGQNVTFRCDPISEHNRLYWYRQTLGQGPEFLTYFQNEAQLEKSRLLSDRFSAERPKGSFSTLEIQRTEQGDSAMYLCASSYRSGGPQETQYFGPGTRLLVL.

The CDR3 protein is CASSPPTGVYEQYF. The CDR3 region has the DNA TGTGCCAGCAGCCCACCTACGGGGGTCTACGAGCAGTACTTC. J is TRBJ2-7 and V is TRBV7-9; D is perhaps TRBD2 (6 bases). The germline V gene encodes CDR1 SEHNR and CDR2 FQNEAQ (reference sequence). The CDR3 sequence is 14 residues long. V was pared by 5 bases and J by 3 bases, with 14 bases between.

The J gene is TRBJ2-2, the V gene TRBV28; tentative D call: TRBD1 (7 bases). Germline CDR1 MDHEN, CDR2 SYDVKM. The CDR3 runs 17 residues. Trimming cost V 7 bases and J 3 bases, with 21 bases left between them. The CDR3 loop is CASTPPRGRGDTGELFF. The CDR3 region has the DNA TGTGCCAGCACACCCCCCCGGGGCAGGGGGGACACCGGGGAGCTGTTTTTT.